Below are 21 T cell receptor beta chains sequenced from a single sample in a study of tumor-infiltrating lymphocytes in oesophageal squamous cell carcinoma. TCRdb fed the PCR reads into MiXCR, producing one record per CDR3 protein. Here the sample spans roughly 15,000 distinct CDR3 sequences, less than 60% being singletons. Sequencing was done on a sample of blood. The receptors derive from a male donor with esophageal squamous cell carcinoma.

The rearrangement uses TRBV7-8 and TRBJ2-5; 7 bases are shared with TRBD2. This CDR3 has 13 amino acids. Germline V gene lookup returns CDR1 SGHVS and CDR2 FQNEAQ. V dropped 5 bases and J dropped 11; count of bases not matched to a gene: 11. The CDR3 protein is CASSVRLANEQYF. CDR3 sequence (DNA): TGTGCCAGCAGCGTCCGACTAGCTAATGAGCAGTACTTC.

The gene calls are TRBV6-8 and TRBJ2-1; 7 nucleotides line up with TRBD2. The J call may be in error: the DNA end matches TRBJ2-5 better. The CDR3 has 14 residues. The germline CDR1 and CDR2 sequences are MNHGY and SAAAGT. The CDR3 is CASRGLVFRETQYF. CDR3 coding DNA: TGTGCCAGCAGAGGACTAGTTTTTCGAGAGACCCAGTACTTC.

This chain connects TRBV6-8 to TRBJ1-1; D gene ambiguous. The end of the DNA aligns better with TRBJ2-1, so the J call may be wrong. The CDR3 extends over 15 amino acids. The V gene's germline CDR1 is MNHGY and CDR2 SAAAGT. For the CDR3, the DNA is TGTGCCAGCAATCGATTGAGAGGAGTTAGCAATGAGCAGTTCTTC. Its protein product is CASNRLRGVSNEQFF.

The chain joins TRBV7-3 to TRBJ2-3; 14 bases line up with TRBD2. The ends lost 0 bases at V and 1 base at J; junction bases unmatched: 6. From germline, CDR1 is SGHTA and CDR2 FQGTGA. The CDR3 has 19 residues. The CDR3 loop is CASSLTGTSGGVGTDTQYF. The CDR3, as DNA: TGTGCCAGCAGCTTAACAGGGACTAGCGGGGGCGTAGGCACAGATACGCAGTATTTT.

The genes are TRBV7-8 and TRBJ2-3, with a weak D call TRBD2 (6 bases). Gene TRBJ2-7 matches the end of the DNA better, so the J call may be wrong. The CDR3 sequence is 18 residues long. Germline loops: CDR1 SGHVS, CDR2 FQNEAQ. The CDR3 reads CASSKLLSTGAASYEQYF. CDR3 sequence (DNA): TGTGCCAGCAGCAAACTCCTTTCGACGGGAGCCGCCTCCTACGAGCAGTACTTC.

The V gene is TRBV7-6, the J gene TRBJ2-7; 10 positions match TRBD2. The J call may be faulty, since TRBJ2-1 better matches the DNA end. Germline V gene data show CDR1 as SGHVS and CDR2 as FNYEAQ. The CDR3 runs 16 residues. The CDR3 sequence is CASSPGLADKYNEQFF. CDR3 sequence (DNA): TGTGCCAGCAGCCCCGGACTAGCGGACAAATACAATGAGCAGTTCTTC.

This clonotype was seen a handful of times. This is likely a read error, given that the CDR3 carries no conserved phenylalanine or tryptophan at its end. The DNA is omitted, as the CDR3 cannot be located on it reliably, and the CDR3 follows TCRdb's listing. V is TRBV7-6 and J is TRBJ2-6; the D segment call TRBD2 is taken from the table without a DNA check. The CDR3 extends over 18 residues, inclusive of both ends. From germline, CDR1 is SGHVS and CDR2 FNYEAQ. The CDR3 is CASSLVGEGISDEQYFGA.

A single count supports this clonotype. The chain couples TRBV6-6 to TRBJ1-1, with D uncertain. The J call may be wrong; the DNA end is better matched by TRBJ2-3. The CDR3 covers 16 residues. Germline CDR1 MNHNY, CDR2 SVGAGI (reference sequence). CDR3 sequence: CASSYSIGWLTDTQYF. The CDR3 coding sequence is TGTGCCAGCAGTTACTCGATCGGCTGGCTCACAGATACGCAGTATTTT.

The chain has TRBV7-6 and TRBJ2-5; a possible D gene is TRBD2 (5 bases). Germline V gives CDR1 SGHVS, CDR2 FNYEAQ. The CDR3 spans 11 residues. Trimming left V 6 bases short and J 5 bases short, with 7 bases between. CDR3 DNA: TGTGCCAGCAGTACGGGGGAGACCCAGTACTTC. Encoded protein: CASSTGETQYF. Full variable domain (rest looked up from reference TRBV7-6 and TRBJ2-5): GAGVSQSPRYKVTKRGQDVALRCDPISGHVSLYWYRQALGQGPEFLTYFNYEAQQDKSGLPNDRFSAERPEGSISTLTIQRTEQRDSAMYRCASSTGETQYFGPGTRLLVL.

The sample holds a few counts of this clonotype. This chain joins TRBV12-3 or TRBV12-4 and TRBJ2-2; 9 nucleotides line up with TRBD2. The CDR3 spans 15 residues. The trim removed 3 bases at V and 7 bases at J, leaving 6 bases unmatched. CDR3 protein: CASSFQRGAGGELFF. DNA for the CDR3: TGTGCCAGCAGTTTCCAGCGGGGGGCGGGCGGGGAGCTGTTTTTT.

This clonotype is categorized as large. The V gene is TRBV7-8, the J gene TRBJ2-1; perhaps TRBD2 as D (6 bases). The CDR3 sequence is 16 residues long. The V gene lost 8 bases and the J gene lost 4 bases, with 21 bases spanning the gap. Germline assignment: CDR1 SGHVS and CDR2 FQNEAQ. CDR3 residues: CASGYRGGTQYNEQFF. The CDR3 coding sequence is TGTGCCAGCGGGTATAGGGGTGGGACTCAGTACAATGAGCAGTTCTTC. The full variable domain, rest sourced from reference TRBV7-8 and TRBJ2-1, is GAGVSQSPRYKVAKRGQDVALRCDPISGHVSLFWYQQALGQGPEFLTYFQNEAQLDKSGLPSDRFFAERPEGSVSTLKIQRTQQEDSAVYLCASGYRGGTQYNEQFFGPGTRLTVL.

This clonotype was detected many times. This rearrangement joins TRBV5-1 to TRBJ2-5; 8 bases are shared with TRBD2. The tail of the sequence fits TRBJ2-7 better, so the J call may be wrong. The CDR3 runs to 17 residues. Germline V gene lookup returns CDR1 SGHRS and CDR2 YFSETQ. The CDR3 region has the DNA TGCGCCAGCAGCTTGACCGCAGATGGACTAGCCCGTGGCGAGCAGTACTTC. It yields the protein CASSLTADGLARGEQYF.

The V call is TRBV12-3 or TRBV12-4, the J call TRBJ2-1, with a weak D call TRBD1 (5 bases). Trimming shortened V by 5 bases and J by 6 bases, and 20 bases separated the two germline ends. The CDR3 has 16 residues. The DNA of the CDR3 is TGTGCCAGCAGTCTTAGCCTTTCAGGGAAGGGCAATGAGCAGTTCTTC. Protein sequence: CASSLSLSGKGNEQFF.

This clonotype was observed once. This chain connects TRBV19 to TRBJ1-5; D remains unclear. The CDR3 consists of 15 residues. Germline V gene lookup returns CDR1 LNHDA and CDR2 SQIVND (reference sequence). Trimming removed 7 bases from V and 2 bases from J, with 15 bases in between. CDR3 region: CASKVGRVGNQPQHF. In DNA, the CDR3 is TGTGCCAGTAAGGTGGGAAGGGTTGGCAATCAGCCCCAGCATTTT.

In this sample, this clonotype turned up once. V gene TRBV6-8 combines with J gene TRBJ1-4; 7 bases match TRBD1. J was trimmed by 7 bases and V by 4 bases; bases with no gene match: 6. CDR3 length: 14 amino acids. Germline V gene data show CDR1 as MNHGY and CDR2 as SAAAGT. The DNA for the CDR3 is TGTGCCAGCAGTTCCAGACAGGGAGGTGAAAAACTGTTTTTT. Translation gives CASSSRQGGEKLFF.

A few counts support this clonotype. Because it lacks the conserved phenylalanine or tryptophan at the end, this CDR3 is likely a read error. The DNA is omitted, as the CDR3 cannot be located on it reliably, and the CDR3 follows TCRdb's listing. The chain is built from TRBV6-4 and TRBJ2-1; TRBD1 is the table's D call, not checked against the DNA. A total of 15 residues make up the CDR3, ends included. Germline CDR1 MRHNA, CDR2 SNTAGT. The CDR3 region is CASSSEGGYGYTFGS.

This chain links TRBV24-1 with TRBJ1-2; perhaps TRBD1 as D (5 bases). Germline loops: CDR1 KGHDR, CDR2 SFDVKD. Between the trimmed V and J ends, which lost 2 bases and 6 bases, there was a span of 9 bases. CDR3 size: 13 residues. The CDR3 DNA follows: TGTGCCACCAGTGATTGGCAGGGAAATGGCTACACCTTC. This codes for CATSDWQGNGYTF.

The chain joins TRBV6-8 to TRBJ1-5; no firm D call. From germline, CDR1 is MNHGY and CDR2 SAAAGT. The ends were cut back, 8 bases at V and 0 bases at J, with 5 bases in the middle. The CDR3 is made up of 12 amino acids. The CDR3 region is CASAYSNQPQHF. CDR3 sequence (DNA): TGTGCCAGCGCGTATAGCAATCAGCCCCAGCATTTT.

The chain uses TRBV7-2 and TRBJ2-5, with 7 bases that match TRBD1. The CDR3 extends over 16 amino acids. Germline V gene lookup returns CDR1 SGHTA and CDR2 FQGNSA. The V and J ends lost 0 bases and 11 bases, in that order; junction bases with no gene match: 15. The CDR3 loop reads CASSLAATGTNNEQYF. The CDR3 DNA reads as TGTGCCAGCAGCTTAGCGGCGACAGGGACAAACAATGAGCAGTACTTC.

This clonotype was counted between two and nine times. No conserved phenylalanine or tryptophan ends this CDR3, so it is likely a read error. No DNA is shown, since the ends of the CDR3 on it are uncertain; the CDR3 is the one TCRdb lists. CDR3 loop: CASSLQGSDSPLHFGN. The V gene is TRBV7-3, the J gene TRBJ2-5; TRBD1 is the table's D call, not checked against the DNA. The CDR3 spans 16 residues, counting both ends. CDR1 and CDR2 (germline): SGHTA, FQGTGA.

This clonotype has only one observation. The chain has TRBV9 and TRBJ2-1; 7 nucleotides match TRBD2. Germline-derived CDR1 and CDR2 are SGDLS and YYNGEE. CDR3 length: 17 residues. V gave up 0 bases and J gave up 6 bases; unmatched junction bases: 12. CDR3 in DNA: TGTGCCAGCAGCGTAGTGGGAGGGCGGGGATACAGCAATGAGCAGTTCTTC. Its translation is CASSVVGGRGYSNEQFF.